The 15 T cell receptor beta chains reported below all come from one sample, sequenced in a study of CXCR3-negative and CXCR3-positive naive CD8 T cells. The TRB cDNA libraries were prepared by 5' RACE with UMI labels. TCRdb re-called the 5' RACE reads and catalogs CDR3 proteins one per entry, DNA excluded. The sample spans about 150,000 distinct CDR3 sequences; the ten largest clones claim about 0.44%. The study, taken as a whole, reports: The TRB CDR3s that CXCR3-positive naive cells carried were more hydrophobic than those of CXCR3-negative naive cells.

Antigens of these TCRs are unknown. Sequencing was done on a sample of naive CXCR3+ CD8+ T cells from blood. Sample subset: CD45RO-CCR7+CD27+CD95- naive CD8+ T cells expressing CXCR3 (TNR3+). These receptor sequences come from a human donor in good health. Some clones in this sample may be carry-over from other donors' samples.

V gene TRBV11-2 combines with J gene TRBJ2-1; TCRdb lists TRBD1, though no DNA is available to test this call. The germline CDR1 and CDR2 sequences are SGHAT and FQNNGV. This CDR3 contains 15 residues. The CDR3 region is CASSSGQGAFNEQFF.

The genes are TRBV27 and TRBJ2-3; TCRdb's D call, TRBD2, is unchecked because there is no DNA. This CDR3 is 16 amino acids long. Germline V gene sequence: CDR1 MNHEY, CDR2 SMNVEV (reference sequence). The CDR3 here is CASSTYLGTETDTQYF.

The V and J genes are TRBV9 and TRBJ2-1; the TRBD1 assignment by TCRdb is unverifiable without DNA. The CDR3 sequence is 12 residues long. Germline loops: CDR1 SGDLS, CDR2 YYNGEE. Here the CDR3 reads CASSVLGGEQFF.

The rearrangement links TRBV25-1 to TRBJ1-2; absent DNA, TCRdb's TRBD1 call cannot be checked. Germline V gives CDR1 MGHDK, CDR2 SYGVNS. This CDR3 is 13 amino acids long. CDR3 sequence: CASSGTAFYGYTF.

The J gene is TRBJ2-7, the V gene TRBV9; there is no DNA to check the TCRdb D call of TRBD1. Germline values: CDR1 SGDLS, CDR2 YYNGEE. The CDR3 is 14 residues long. The CDR3 sequence is CASSPRQGGYEQYF.

The chain carries TRBV29-1 and TRBJ1-2. The CDR3 contains 12 residues. Germline CDR1 is SQVTM and CDR2 is ANQGSEA. This chain's CDR3 is CSVDGRNYGYTF.

The chain combines TRBV11-3 with TRBJ2-2; as DNA is missing, the TRBD2 call by TCRdb cannot be tested. CDR1 is SGHNT and CDR2 is YENEEA in the germline V gene. The CDR3 is 16 amino acids. The CDR3 region is CASSSTSGIGTGELFF. Using reference TRBV11-3 and TRBJ2-2 for the parts outside the CDR3, the full variable domain is EAGVVQSPRYKIIEKKQPVAFWCNPISGHNTLYWYLQNLGQGPELLIRYENEEAVDDSQLPKDRFSAERLKGVDSTLKIQPAELGDSAVYLCASSSTSGIGTGELFFGEGSRLTVL.

The chain is built from TRBV5-1 and TRBJ2-7; TCRdb's D call of TRBD1 is untestable without DNA. The CDR3 has 16 amino acids. The germline V gene encodes CDR1 SGHRS and CDR2 YFSETQ. CDR3 sequence: CASSFLGLGAGDEQYF.

The CDR3 sequence: CASSQAKGNYEQYF. J is TRBJ2-7 and V is TRBV3-1. Germline V gives CDR1 LGHDT, CDR2 YNNKEL (reference sequence). The CDR3 runs to 14 residues.

This chain uses TRBV20-1 with TRBJ1-2; with no DNA, the TCRdb D assignment of TRBD1 cannot be verified. The CDR3 extends over 17 amino acids. Germline V gives CDR1 DFQATT, CDR2 SNEGSKA (reference sequence). This CDR3 is CSAKSERTGGDNYGYTF.

This chain links TRBV29-1 with TRBJ2-5. Germline V CDR1 and CDR2: SQVTM, ANQGSEA. The CDR3 runs to 14 residues. The CDR3 loop is CSVVLFNSEETQYF. The entire variable domain, with the rest obtained from reference TRBV29-1 and TRBJ2-5, is as follows: SAVISQKPSRDICQRGTSLTIQCQVDSQVTMMFWYRQQPGQSLTLIATANQGSEATYESGFVIDKFPISRPNLTFSTLTVSNMSPEDSSIYLCSVVLFNSEETQYFGPGTRLLVL.

CDR3 sequence reads: CASSYRGGAGYEQYF. J is TRBJ2-7 and V is TRBV6-2 or TRBV6-3; no DNA is available, so the TRBD1 call from TCRdb remains unchecked. CDR3 length equals 15 residues. CDR1 and CDR2 (germline): MNHEY, SVGEGT.

The rearrangement links TRBV20-1 to TRBJ2-1; lacking DNA, the TRBD1 call made by TCRdb goes unchecked. This CDR3 is 14 amino acids long. Looked up from germline, CDR1 is DFQATT and CDR2 is SNEGSKA (reference sequence). CDR3 region: CSARSGAVYNEQFF.

The chain recombines TRBV28 with TRBJ1-5; there is no DNA to check the TCRdb D call of TRBD1. Germline values: CDR1 MDHEN, CDR2 SYDVKM. This CDR3 has 13 residues. CDR3 residues: CASSSTGGQPQHF.

This chain's CDR3 is CASRGETGELFF. The chain is built from TRBV7-6 and TRBJ2-2; the TCRdb call, TRBD1, lacks DNA for checking. Germline CDR1 reads SGHVS; CDR2 reads FNYEAQ. This CDR3 contains 12 residues.